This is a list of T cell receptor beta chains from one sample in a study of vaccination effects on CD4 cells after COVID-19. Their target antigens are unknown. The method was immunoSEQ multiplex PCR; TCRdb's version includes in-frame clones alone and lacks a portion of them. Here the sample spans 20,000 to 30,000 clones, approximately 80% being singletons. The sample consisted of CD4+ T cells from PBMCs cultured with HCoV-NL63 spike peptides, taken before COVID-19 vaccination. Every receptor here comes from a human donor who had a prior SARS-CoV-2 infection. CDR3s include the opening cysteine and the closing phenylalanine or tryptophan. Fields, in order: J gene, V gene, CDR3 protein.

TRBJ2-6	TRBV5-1	CASSPQAGANVLTF
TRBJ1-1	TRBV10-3	CAISESTGNTEAFF
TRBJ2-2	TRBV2	CASKFGTGGTGELFF
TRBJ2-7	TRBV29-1	CSVGQGAYEQYF
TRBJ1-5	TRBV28	CASTSQGMYQPQHF
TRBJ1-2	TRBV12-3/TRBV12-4	CASQGGRNYGYTF
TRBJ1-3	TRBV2	CASSIDSGNTIYF
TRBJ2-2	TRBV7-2	CASSFLFVGANTGELFF
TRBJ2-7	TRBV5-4	CASSVGAPYEQYF
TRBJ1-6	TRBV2	CASSERGSSYNSPLHF